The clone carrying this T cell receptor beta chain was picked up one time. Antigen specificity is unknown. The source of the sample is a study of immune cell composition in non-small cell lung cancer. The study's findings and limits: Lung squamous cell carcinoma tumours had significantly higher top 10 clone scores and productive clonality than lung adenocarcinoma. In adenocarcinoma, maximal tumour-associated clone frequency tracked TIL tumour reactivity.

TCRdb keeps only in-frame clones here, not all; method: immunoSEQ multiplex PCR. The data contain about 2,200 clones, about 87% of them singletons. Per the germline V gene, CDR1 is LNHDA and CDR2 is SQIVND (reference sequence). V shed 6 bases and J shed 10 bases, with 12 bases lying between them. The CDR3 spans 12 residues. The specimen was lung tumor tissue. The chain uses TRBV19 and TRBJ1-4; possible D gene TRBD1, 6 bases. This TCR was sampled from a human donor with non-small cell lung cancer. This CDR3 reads CASSMRGGKLFF. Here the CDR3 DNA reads TGTGCCAGTAGCATGAGAGGGGGAAAACTGTTTTTT. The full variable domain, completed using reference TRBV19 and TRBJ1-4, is DGGITQSPKYLFRKEGQNVTLSCEQNLNHDAMYWYRQDPGQGLRLIYYSQIVNDFQKGDIAEGYSVSREKKESFPLTVTSAQKNPTAFYLCASSMRGGKLFFGSGTQLSVL.